These T cell receptor beta chains were read from a single sample in a study of blood T cells in healthy people across ages. TCRdb processed the 5' RACE reads anew with MiXCR; each CDR3 protein has one entry. The data hold 1.5 million to 1.9 million distinct CDR3 sequences, with approximately 43% observed a single time. The specimen was blood. The receptors derive from a woman younger than 30 in good health. Both conserved end residues are trimmed from each CDR3. D genes are given only for firm matches.

j_call v_call d_call cdr3_aa
TRBJ2-1 TRBV7-2 TRBD2 ASSLGLAADEQF
TRBJ2-1 TRBV20-1 NA SAIVQPGKNEQF
TRBJ2-1 TRBV4-2 TRBD2 ASSQEGTSGDNNEQF
TRBJ2-7 TRBV7-9 NA ASSLDPSYEQY
TRBJ2-1 TRBV9 TRBD1 ASSVDRGPGNEQF
TRBJ2-1 TRBV20-1 TRBD1 SAGQGLNYNEQF
TRBJ2-2 TRBV2 TRBD2 ASSERLANIGELF
TRBJ2-7 TRBV15 TRBD2 ATSRVGLAGSYEQY
TRBJ2-2 TRBV12-3/TRBV12-4 TRBD1 ASSLTGQGNTGELF
TRBJ1-2 TRBV6-5 NA ASSPQGVPNYGYT
TRBJ1-5 TRBV16 NA ASSLSSRRGLQPQH
TRBJ2-2 TRBV7-2 TRBD2 VCRTSWDTGELF
TRBJ2-1 TRBV7-9 TRBD1 ASSARDRGYNEQF
TRBJ2-1 TRBV12-3/TRBV12-4 TRBD1 ASSFLFGQVPHEQF
TRBJ1-1 TRBV20-1 NA SARDQAGAREAF
TRBJ2-7 TRBV20-1 NA SAIRVGEQY
TRBJ2-1 TRBV7-2 NA ASGLGQGRGEQF
TRBJ2-3 TRBV4-2 TRBD2 ASSQGSSGFESWTDTQY
TRBJ2-5 TRBV6-2/TRBV6-3 TRBD2 ASRTTSLAGGETQY
TRBJ2-7 TRBV11-2 TRBD2 ASSSPSGIVTYEQY
TRBJ2-7 TRBV4-2 NA ASSPLGGPNAHYEQY
NA TRBV6-2/TRBV6-3 NA ASSYEARGEETQY
TRBJ2-7 TRBV29-1 NA SVDDEQY
TRBJ2-1 TRBV7-2 NA ASSPDCLYNEQF
TRBJ1-1 TRBV27 NA ANSLSPGSTEAF
TRBJ2-3 TRBV7-3 TRBD2 ASSYLAGETDTQY
NA TRBV4-3 NA ASSQGGGAGYEQY
TRBJ2-3 TRBV30 NA AWSKMADPRTDTQY
TRBJ1-5 TRBV7-9 NA ASSVDGYQPQH
TRBJ2-1 TRBV20-1 NA SAHDPPNQVYSEQF
TRBJ2-1 TRBV28 TRBD2 ASSPIGLAGIYNEQF
TRBJ2-7 TRBV6-5 TRBD1 ASSSLTGFYGQY
TRBJ1-3 TRBV5-1 NA ASSLATGIGNTIY
TRBJ2-5 TRBV5-1 NA ASSLELSGGGETQY
TRBJ1-2 TRBV6-5 TRBD1 ASSYSGQLHYGYT